This T cell receptor beta chain was captured by sequencing in a study of T-cell reconstitution after alpha-beta-depleted transplantation in children. Overall study findings and caveats: Diversity and T-cell counts at one year after transplant derived mostly from new T cells. There were some patients whose high TCRbeta diversity at day 60 came from surviving recipient T cells and thymic progenitors. Several hundred expanded graft clones reportedly were the source of alpha-beta T cells about two months after transplant.

The V end lost 3 bases, the J end lost 7 bases, and 13 bases lay between the germline ends. Looked up from germline, CDR1 is DFQATT and CDR2 is SNEGSKA (reference sequence). The CDR3 covers 13 residues. This clonotype was observed many times. The antigen is unknown. The TCRbeta library incorporated unique molecular identifiers. From the PCR reads, TCRdb called clonotypes with MiXCR, one entry per CDR3 protein. The sample has 55,000 to 90,000 distinct CDR3 sequences, roughly 5% seen once. V and J are TRBV20-1 and TRBJ1-5; D unclear. The TCR originated in a boy in the first two years of life who had a stem cell transplant for acute myeloid leukemia, so the T cells may come from the graft donor. Sequenced material: PBMCs, mostly from graft donor cells, taken 180 days after TCRalphabeta/CD19-depleted stem cell transplant. The CDR3 bases are TGCAGTGCTAGGGGGTGGAAAGAACAGCCCCAGCATTTT. It encodes CSARGWKEQPQHF.